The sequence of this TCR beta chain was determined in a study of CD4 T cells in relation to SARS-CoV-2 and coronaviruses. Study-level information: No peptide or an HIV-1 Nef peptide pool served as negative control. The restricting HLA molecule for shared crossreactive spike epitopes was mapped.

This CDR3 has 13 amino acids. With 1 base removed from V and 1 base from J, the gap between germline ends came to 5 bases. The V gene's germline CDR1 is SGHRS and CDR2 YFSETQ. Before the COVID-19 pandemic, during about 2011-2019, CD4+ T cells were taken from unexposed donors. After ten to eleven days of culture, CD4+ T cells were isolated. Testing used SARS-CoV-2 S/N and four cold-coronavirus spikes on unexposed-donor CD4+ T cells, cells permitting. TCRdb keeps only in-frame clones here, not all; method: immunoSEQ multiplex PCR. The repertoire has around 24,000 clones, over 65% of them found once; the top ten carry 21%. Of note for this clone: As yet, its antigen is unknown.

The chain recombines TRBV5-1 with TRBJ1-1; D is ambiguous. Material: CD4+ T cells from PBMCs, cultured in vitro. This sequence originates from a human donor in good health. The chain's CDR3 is CASSLSANTEAFF. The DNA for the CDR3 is TGCGCCAGCAGCTTGTCGGCGAACACTGAAGCTTTCTTT.